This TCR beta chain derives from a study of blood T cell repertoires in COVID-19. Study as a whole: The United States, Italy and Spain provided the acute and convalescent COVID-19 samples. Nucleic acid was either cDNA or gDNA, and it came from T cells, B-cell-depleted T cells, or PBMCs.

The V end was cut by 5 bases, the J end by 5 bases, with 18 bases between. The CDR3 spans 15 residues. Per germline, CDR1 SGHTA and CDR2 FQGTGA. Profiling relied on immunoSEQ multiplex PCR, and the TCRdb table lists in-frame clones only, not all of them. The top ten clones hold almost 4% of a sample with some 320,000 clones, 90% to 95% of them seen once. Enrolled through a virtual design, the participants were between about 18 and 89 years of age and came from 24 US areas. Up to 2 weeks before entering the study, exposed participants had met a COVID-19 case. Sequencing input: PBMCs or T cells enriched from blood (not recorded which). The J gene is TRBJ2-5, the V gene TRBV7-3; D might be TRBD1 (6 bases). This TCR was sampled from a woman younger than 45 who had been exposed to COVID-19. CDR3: CASSPQGAPMETQYF. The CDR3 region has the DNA TGTGCCAGCAGCCCACAGGGTGCCCCAATGGAGACCCAGTACTTC.